This T cell receptor (beta chain) originates from a study of spatial heterogeneity in lung cancer. Study-level results: Tumors with more nonsynonymous mutations had more expanded intratumoral alpha and beta TCRs.

A unique molecular identifier was attached to every TCR cDNA molecule. TCRdb re-analysed the 5' RACE reads in MiXCR, keeping a single row per CDR3 protein. This table holds about 3,300 distinct CDR3 sequences, over 9.5% found once. A word on this clonotype: Its specificity is not known. One end of the junction is discordant with germline, which a read error may explain.

As to time point: sample taken at primary tumor resection. Sequencing covered unsorted whole RNA taken from tumor, nontumor lung or frozen PBMC. CDR3 length: 16 amino acids. Germline V gives CDR1 SSHAT, CDR2 FNYEAQ (reference sequence). The J gene is TRBJ2-1, the V gene TRBV7-7; 12 bases align to TRBD2. The specimen comprised lung tumor tissue, sampled at surgery. This clonotype originated in a male donor with early-stage non-small cell lung cancer. The CDR3 nucleotides are TGTGCTAGCAGCTCTGGCCCCACTAGCGGGGGGAATGAGCAGTTCTTC. Translating gives CASSSGPTSGGNEQFF.